The T cell receptor beta chain described here comes from a study of cytomegalovirus exposure and HLA in healthy donors. Whole-study findings and limits: Cytomegalovirus status was reportedly diagnosed by the classifier with high specificity and sensitivity.

Concerning this clone itself: The antigen is undetermined. Sequence at one end of the junction differs from germline and may be a read error.

A multiplex PCR was run with 60 Vbeta primers and 13 Jbeta primers. The repertoire was sequenced with immunoSEQ multiplex PCR; TCRdb's copy has only in-frame clones and lacks some. In the table there are 85,000 to 100,000 clones, roughly 76% of which are singletons. In germline, CDR1 is SGHNT, CDR2 YYREEE (reference sequence). The length of the CDR3 is 14 residues. The source material was PBMCs. The receptor was isolated from a human donor in good health. V usage is TRBV5-4 and J usage is TRBJ2-5; 9 positions agree with TRBD2. The DNA end lines up better with TRBJ2-7; the J call may be wrong. The CDR3 DNA is TGTGCCAGCGGCTTAGCGGGAGAAACGTACGAGCAGTACTTC. This gives the protein CASGLAGETYEQYF.